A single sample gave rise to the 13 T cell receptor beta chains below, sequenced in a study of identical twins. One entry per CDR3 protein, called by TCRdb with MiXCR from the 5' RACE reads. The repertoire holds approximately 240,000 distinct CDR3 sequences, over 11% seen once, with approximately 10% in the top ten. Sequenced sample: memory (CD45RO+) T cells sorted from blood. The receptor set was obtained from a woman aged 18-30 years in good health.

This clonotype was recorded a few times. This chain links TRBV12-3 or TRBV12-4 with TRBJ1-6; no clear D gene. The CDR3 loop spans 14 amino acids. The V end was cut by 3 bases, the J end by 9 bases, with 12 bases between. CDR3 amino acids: CASSLISGGSPLHF. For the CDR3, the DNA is TGTGCCAGCAGTTTGATCAGTGGTGGTTCACCCCTCCACTTT.

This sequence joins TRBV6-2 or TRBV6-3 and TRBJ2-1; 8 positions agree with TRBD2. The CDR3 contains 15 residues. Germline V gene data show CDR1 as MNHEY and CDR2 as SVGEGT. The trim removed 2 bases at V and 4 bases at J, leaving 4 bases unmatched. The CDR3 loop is CASSYGTRIYNEQFF. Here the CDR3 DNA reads TGTGCCAGCAGTTACGGGACTAGGATTTACAATGAGCAGTTCTTC.

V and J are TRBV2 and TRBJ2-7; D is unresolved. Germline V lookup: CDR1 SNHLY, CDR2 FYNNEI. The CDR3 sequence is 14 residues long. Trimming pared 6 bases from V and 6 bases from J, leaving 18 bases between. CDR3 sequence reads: CASSRTTQPGEQYF. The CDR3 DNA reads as TGTGCCAGCAGCAGAACAACCCAGCCGGGCGAGCAGTACTTC.

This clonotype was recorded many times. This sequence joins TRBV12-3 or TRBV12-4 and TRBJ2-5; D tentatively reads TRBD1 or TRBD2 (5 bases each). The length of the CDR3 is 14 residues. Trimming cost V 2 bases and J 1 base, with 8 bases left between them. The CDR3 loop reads CASSLRGVQETQYF. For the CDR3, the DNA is TGTGCCAGCAGTTTAAGAGGGGTCCAAGAGACCCAGTACTTC.

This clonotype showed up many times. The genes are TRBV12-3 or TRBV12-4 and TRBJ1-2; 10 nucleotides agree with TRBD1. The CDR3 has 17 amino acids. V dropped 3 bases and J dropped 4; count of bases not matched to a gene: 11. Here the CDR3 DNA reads TGTGCCAGCAGTTTGGGGCTGGGGACAGGGGACCTCTATGGCTACACCTTC. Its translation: CASSLGLGTGDLYGYTF.

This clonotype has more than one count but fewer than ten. The CDR3 bases are TGCAGTGCTAGCCCAACCCTCATGAACACTGAAGCTTTCTTT. Translated: CSASPTLMNTEAFF. This chain uses TRBV20-1 with TRBJ1-1; no reliable D call. The CDR3 covers 14 residues. The V end was cut by 3 bases, the J end by 0 bases, with 11 bases between. Germline V gene data show CDR1 as DFQATT and CDR2 as SNEGSKA (reference sequence).

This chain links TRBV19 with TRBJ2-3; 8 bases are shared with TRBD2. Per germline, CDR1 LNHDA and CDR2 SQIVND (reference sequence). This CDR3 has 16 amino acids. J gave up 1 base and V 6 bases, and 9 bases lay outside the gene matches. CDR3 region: CASSGIAGRGTDTQYF. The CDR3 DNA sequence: TGTGCCAGTAGCGGCATAGCGGGACGGGGCACAGATACGCAGTATTTT.

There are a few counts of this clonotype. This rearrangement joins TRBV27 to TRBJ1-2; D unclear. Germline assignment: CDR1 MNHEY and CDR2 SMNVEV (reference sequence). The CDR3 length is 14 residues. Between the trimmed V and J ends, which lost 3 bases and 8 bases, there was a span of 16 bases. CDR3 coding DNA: TGTGCCAGCAGTTTGTCGGATGCCGATAGGGGCTACACCTTC. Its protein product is CASSLSDADRGYTF.

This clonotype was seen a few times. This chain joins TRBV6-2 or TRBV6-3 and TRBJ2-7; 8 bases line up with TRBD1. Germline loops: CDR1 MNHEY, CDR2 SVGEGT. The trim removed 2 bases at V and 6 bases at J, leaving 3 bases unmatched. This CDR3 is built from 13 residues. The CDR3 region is CASSYATGGEQYF. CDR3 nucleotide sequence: TGTGCCAGCAGTTACGCCACAGGGGGCGAGCAGTACTTC.

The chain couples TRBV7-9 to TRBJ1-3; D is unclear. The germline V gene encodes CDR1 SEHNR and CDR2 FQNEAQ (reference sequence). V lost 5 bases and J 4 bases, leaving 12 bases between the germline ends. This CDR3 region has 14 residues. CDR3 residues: CASSRVGGGNTIYF. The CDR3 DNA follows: TGTGCCAGCAGCCGTGTGGGCGGGGGAAACACCATATATTTT.

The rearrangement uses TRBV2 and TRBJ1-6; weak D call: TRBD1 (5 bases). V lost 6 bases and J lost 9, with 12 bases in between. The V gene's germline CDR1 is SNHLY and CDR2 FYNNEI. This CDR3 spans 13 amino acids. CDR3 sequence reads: CASRGLAGSPLHF. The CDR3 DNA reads TGTGCCAGCAGGGGGCTAGCAGGTTCACCCCTCCACTTT. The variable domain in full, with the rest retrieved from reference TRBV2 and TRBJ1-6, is EPEVTQTPSHQVTQMGQEVILRCVPISNHLYFYWYRQILGQKVEFLVSFYNNEISEKSEIFDDQFSVERPDGSNFTLKIRSTKLEDSAMYFCASRGLAGSPLHFGNGTRLTVT.

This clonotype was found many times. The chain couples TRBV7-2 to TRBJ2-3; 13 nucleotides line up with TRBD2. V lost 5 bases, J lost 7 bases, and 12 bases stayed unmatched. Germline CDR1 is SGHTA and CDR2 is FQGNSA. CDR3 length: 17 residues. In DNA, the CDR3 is TGTGCCAGCAGCCCCCGCTCGCCAGGGACTAGCGGGAATACGCAGTATTTT. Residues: CASSPRSPGTSGNTQYF.

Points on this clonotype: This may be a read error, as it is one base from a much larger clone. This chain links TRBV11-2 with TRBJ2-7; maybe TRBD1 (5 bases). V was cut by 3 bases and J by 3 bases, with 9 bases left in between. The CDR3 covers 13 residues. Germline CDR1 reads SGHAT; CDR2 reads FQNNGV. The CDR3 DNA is TGTGCCAGCAGCTTTACGGACAACTACGAGCAGTACTTC. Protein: CASSFTDNYEQYF.